What follows describes a single T cell receptor (beta chain). Its cognate antigen is unknown. Here immunoSEQ multiplex PCR was the method, and the copy in TCRdb shows in-frame clones only, minus some. The table shows about 18,000 clones, with 70% to 85% occurring only once. The data are from a study of somatic mutations in cytotoxic T cells in rheumatoid arthritis. The wider study: Immediately following diagnosis and ahead of any treatment, patient blood (approximately 33 ml EDTA) was drawn. Flow cytometry sorted some V beta antibody-stained T-cell populations to nearly 100% purity, V beta1+ cells among them being sequenced for TCRB. Whole-study findings and limits: Per patient, the largest CD8+ clone was found to exceed 20% of CD8+ cells in about an eighth of the roughly 65 cases.

Germline-derived CDR1 and CDR2 are MNHEY and SMNVEV (reference sequence). This CDR3 region has 16 residues. Trimming left V 2 bases short and J 7 bases short, with 15 bases between. The TCR sequence derives from an adult with rheumatoid arthritis. Sequencing was done on a sample of CD8+ T cells sorted from blood. V usage is TRBV27 and J usage is TRBJ1-6, with unresolved D. This CDR3 reads CASSLRPSGPNSPLHF. The CDR3 region has the DNA TGTGCCAGCAGTTTACGTCCTTCAGGCCCCAATTCACCCCTCCACTTT.